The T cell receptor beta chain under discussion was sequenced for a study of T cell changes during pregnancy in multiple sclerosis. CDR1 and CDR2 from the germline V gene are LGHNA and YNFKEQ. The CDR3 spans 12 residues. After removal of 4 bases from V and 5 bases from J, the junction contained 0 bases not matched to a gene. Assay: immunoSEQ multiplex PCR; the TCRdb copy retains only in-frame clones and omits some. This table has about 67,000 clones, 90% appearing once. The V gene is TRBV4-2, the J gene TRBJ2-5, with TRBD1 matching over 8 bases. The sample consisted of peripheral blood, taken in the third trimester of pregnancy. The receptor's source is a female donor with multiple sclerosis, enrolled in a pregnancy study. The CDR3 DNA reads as TGTGCCAGCAGCCGGGACAGGGAGACCCAGTACTTC. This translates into CASSRDRETQYF.